This T cell receptor (beta chain) was documented in a study of blood T cells in healthy people across ages. General study points: Diversity estimated from one million T cells was considered an underestimate.

With regard to this clonotype: Antigen specificity is unknown.

Alongside a J-beta primer mix, a sample-barcoded 5' primer served in a second PCR lasting about 7 to 12 cycles. A single record per CDR3 protein comes from TCRdb applying MiXCR to the 5' RACE reads. The sample has about 640,000 distinct CDR3 sequences, approximately 40% seen once. Each donor's blood draw was roughly 9.8 milliliters of peripheral blood. Each sample used at least 6.5 million PBMCs. Germline loops: CDR1 SEHNR, CDR2 FQNEAQ (reference sequence). Deletions cut 5 bases from V and 8 bases from J, with 16 bases between. CDR3 size: 14 residues. The receptor was isolated from a man aged 80 or over in good health. The source material was blood. The rearrangement links TRBV7-9 to TRBJ2-1; D gene ambiguous. This CDR3 is CASSVLTLGDEQFF. The DNA of the CDR3 is TGTGCCAGCAGCGTACTGACACTGGGCGATGAGCAGTTCTTC.